This T cell receptor (beta chain) comes out of a study of response to subunit inactivated influenza vaccine. The CDR3 extends over 13 amino acids. Deletions cut 2 bases from V and 1 base from J, with 3 bases between. TCRdb recomputed calls from the RT-PCR reads with MiXCR, one row per CDR3 protein. The table records roughly 700,000 distinct CDR3 sequences, about 14% of them present only once. This clonotype was counted at least ten times. Its antigen is not known. Study-level findings and limits: The authors put forward the suggestion that each seasonal influenza vaccination may bring in only a limited number of new T cells.

The TCR originated in a man aged 45 to 65 who received an inactivated influenza vaccine. The chain combines TRBV12-3 or TRBV12-4 with TRBJ1-5; the D is unclear. The specimen comprised PBMCs from blood, sampled approximately 15 days before vaccination. Written as DNA, the CDR3 is TGTGCCAGCAGTTTAAAAAGCAATCAGCCCCAGCATTTT. Translating it yields CASSLKSNQPQHF.